This is a list of T cell receptor beta chains from one sample in a study of identical twins. TCRdb fed the 5' RACE reads into MiXCR, producing one record per CDR3 protein. Of 1.5 million to 2 million distinct CDR3 sequences in the sample, 25% to 35% are singletons; the top ten hold around 0.25%. The sequencing sample was made of cord blood. The receptors were gathered from a newborn girl in good health. CDR3s include the opening cysteine and the closing phenylalanine or tryptophan. D genes are given only for firm matches. The size entry is marked missing in some rows and otherwise reads once, few, many or a size class.

-	-	TRBJ2-2	TRBV5-1	CASLDGANTGELFF	TGCGCCAGCCTCGATGGCGCGAACACCGGGGAGCTGTTTTTT
-	many	TRBJ1-2	TRBV7-9	CASSLVGGYGYTF	TGTGCCAGCAGCTTAGTCGGGGGCTATGGCTACACCTTC
TRBD1	-	TRBJ1-4	TRBV20-1	CSALQGEKLFF	TGCAGTGCCTTACAGGGGGAAAAACTGTTTTTT
-	-	TRBJ2-7	TRBV4-2	CASSQEGSSSYNEQYF	TGTGCCAGCAGCCAAGAAGGCAGCAGCTCCTACAATGAGCAGTACTTC
-	-	TRBJ2-3	TRBV3-1	CANSHGRRTDTQYF	TGTGCCAACAGCCACGGCAGACGCACAGATACGCAGTATTTT
-	few	TRBJ2-1	TRBV5-1	CASSSNQYNEQFF	TGCGCCAGCAGCTCCAACCAGTACAATGAGCAGTTCTTC
-	-	TRBJ1-2	TRBV2	CASSTYVGYGYTF	TGTGCCAGCAGTACCTACGTCGGCTATGGCTACACCTTC
-	-	TRBJ1-1	TRBV7-2	CASSLGGGGYYAEAFF	TGTGCCAGCAGCTTAGGGGGGGGCGGTTACTACGCTGAAGCTTTCTTT
-	-	TRBJ2-1	TRBV5-1	CASRRDATYNEQFF	TGCGCCAGCAGACGAGACGCTACCTACAATGAGCAGTTCTTC
TRBD1	-	TRBJ2-3	TRBV14	CASSQFDRGPPLASTDTQYF	TGTGCCAGCAGCCAATTCGACAGGGGCCCGCCCCTTGCTAGCACAGATACGCAGTATTTT
-	few	TRBJ2-7	TRBV7-2	CASSLVWQVSYEQYF	TGTGCCAGCAGCTTAGTATGGCAGGTCTCCTACGAGCAGTACTTC
-	few	TRBJ2-1	TRBV6-1	CASSVTSSSYNEQFF	TGTGCCAGCAGTGTGACCTCAAGCTCCTACAATGAGCAGTTCTTC
TRBD1	-	TRBJ1-5	TRBV20-1	CSARDRETQPQHF	TGCAGTGCTAGGGACAGGGAAACTCAGCCCCAGCATTTT
-	-	TRBJ2-1	TRBV20-1	CSARRRVAGEQFF	TGCAGTGCTAGGAGGAGAGTAGCCGGTGAGCAGTTCTTC
TRBD1	-	TRBJ1-5	TRBV20-1	CSAEARDRGHSNQPQHF	TGCAGTGCGGAAGCTCGGGACAGGGGGCATAGCAATCAGCCCCAGCATTTT
TRBD1	few	TRBJ2-1	TRBV24-1	CATSLQGSNEQFF	TGTGCCACCAGTTTACAGGGGTCCAATGAGCAGTTCTTC
-	-	TRBJ2-7	TRBV2	CASSEGRVTSYEQYF	TGTGCCAGCAGTGAAGGCAGGGTTACCTCCTACGAGCAGTACTTC
TRBD2	few	TRBJ2-3	TRBV27	CASSPKWREFADTQYF	TGTGCCAGCAGTCCGAAGTGGCGGGAGTTCGCAGATACGCAGTATTTT